The present entry profiles one T cell receptor (beta chain) with its context. The data stem from a study of blood T cell repertoires in COVID-19. About the research overall: PBMCs, B-cell-depleted T cells, or T cells were the source of the cDNA or gDNA that made up the material.

Trimming pared 5 bases from V and 3 bases from J, leaving 11 bases between. Germline CDR1 is SEHNR and CDR2 is FQNEAQ (reference sequence). The CDR3 totals 14 residues. The data were produced by immunoSEQ multiplex PCR, yet TCRdb's version contains in-frame clones alone and is incomplete. The data contain 60,000 to 75,000 clones, roughly 85% of them seen just once; the ten biggest clones take up approximately 20%. This sequence was found in a woman aged 80 or over with acute or convalescent COVID-19. V and J are TRBV7-9 and TRBJ1-5, with TRBD1 as a possible D gene (5 bases). Sequenced sample: peripheral blood. CDR3 in DNA: TGTGCCAGCAGCCGCGGGGGGACCAATCAGCCCCAGCATTTT. This codes for CASSRGGTNQPQHF.